Below are 13 T cell receptor beta chains sequenced from a single sample in a study of cytomegalovirus exposure and HLA in healthy donors. Both 60 Vbeta primers and 13 Jbeta primers went into the PCR. Here immunoSEQ multiplex PCR was the method, and the copy in TCRdb shows in-frame clones only, minus some. The data hold some 130,000 clones, with about two thirds observed a single time. The sample taken for sequencing was PBMCs. The receptor source for this set is a woman aged 60-75 years in good health and CMV-seropositive.

The chain couples TRBV28 to TRBJ1-1, with D possibly matching TRBD1 (5 bases). The CDR3 runs to 12 residues. Germline CDR1 reads MDHEN; CDR2 reads SYDVKM. Trimming removed 6 bases from V and 11 bases from J, with 16 bases in between. The CDR3 loop reads CASSPRGSAAFF. Here the CDR3 DNA reads TGTGCCAGCAGCCCTAGGGGCTCTGCGGCTTTCTTT.

The genes are TRBV10-3 and TRBJ2-1; 12 bases match TRBD2. V dropped 6 bases and J dropped 8; count of bases not matched to a gene: 5. Germline lookup yields CDR1 ENHRY and CDR2 SYGVKD. This CDR3 has 14 amino acids. In nucleotides, the CDR3 is TGTGCCATCAGGACGACTAGCGGGAGCTATGAGCAGTTCTTC. Its translation is CAIRTTSGSYEQFF.

V is TRBV7-9 and J is TRBJ2-5; 7 bases are a match to TRBD2. Germline CDR1 is SEHNR and CDR2 is FQNEAQ (reference sequence). This CDR3 has 16 amino acids. J gave up 5 bases and V 3 bases, and 12 bases lay outside the gene matches. DNA for the CDR3: TGTGCCAGCAGCTTTGGCCAAACTAGCGTCCGGGAGACCCAGTACTTC. This translates into CASSFGQTSVRETQYF.

This chain joins TRBV6-6 and TRBJ1-2; a possible D gene is TRBD1 (5 bases). V shed 6 bases and J shed 2 bases, with 16 bases lying between them. This CDR3 region has 15 residues. The germline CDR1 and CDR2 sequences are MNHNY and SVGAGI (reference sequence). As DNA, the CDR3 is TGTGCCAGCAGACCAGGGTACGGGGGAAACTATGGCTACACCTTC. Encoded protein: CASRPGYGGNYGYTF.

The chain combines TRBV6-1 with TRBJ2-7, with a possible D match to TRBD1 (6 bases). V lost 7 bases and J lost 7, with 17 bases in between. Per the germline V gene, CDR1 is MNHNS and CDR2 is SASEGT. The CDR3 loop spans 13 amino acids. The CDR3 bases are TGTGCCAGCATCGGGACACCTACTCGGGAGCAGTACTTC. It specifies CASIGTPTREQYF.

J is TRBJ1-1 and V is TRBV7-9; 10 nucleotides line up with TRBD1. With 0 bases clipped from V and 5 bases from J, the junction kept 3 bases outside the gene matches. Germline values: CDR1 SEHNR, CDR2 FQNEAQ (reference sequence). The CDR3 has 15 residues. CDR3 bases: TGTGCCAGCAGCTTAGCGACAGGGGGCCTAACTGAAGCTTTCTTT. Protein sequence: CASSLATGGLTEAFF.

The CDR3 reads CASSSTGSTGELFF. The CDR3, as DNA: TGCGCCAGCAGCTCGACAGGATCTACCGGGGAGCTGTTTTTT. The chain uses TRBV5-1 and TRBJ2-2; D is possibly TRBD1 (6 bases). Germline V gives CDR1 SGHRS, CDR2 YFSETQ. The CDR3 length is 14 residues. Between the trimmed V and J ends, which lost 3 bases and 5 bases, there was a span of 11 bases.

The rearrangement links TRBV6-5 to TRBJ1-2; D ambiguous. Between the trimmed V and J ends, which lost 2 bases and 8 bases, there was a span of 18 bases. Germline values: CDR1 MNHEY, CDR2 SVGAGI. The CDR3 covers 15 residues. CDR3 protein: CASSYSNRGFYGYTF. CDR3 bases: TGTGCCAGCAGTTACAGTAACCGAGGTTTCTACGGCTACACCTTC.

A remark on this clone: It is likely a read error, because the conserved phenylalanine at the end of the CDR3 is missing. The limits of the CDR3 on the DNA are not certain, so only TCRdb's listed CDR3 is given. The V call is TRBV6-5, the J call TRBJ1-1; the table's D call, TRBD1, was not checked against the DNA. The CDR3 comprises 12 residues, both ends counted. The germline gives CDR1 MNHEY, CDR2 SVGAGI. The CDR3: CASSYSNREFDG.

The rearrangement links TRBV6-5 to TRBJ2-6; the D gene is possibly TRBD1 (6 bases). The CDR3 extends over 15 amino acids. Trimming cost V 7 bases and J 2 bases, with 12 bases left between them. The germline CDR1 and CDR2 sequences are MNHEY and SVGAGI. The CDR3 DNA sequence: TGTGCCAGCACCCTTAGACAGGCTGGGGCCAACGTCCTGACTTTC. This gives the protein CASTLRQAGANVLTF.

The chain employs TRBV4-2 and TRBJ1-5; TRBD1 is a possible D gene (6 bases). Trimming took 1 base from V and 6 from J, leaving 10 bases between them. Looked up from germline, CDR1 is LGHNA and CDR2 is YNFKEQ. The CDR3 has 14 amino acids. CDR3 amino acids: CASSQVAGAQPQHF. The CDR3 nucleotides read TGTGCCAGCAGCCAAGTGGCAGGGGCTCAGCCCCAGCATTTT.

The genes are TRBV7-9 and TRBJ2-3; 9 nucleotides agree with TRBD2. The CDR3 totals 15 residues. From germline, CDR1 is SEHNR and CDR2 FQNEAQ (reference sequence). V shed 5 bases and J 4 bases; nucleotides not matched to a gene: 7. This CDR3 reads CASSPQLAGPDTQYF. CDR3 nucleotide sequence: TGTGCCAGCAGCCCACAACTAGCGGGCCCAGATACGCAGTATTTT.

The V and J genes are TRBV7-2 and TRBJ2-1; a weak D match, TRBD1 (5 bases). This CDR3 has 11 residues. Germline CDR1 reads SGHTA; CDR2 reads FQGNSA. The germline V and J ends were trimmed by 5 bases and 15 bases, with 14 bases remaining between them. CDR3 bases: TGTGCCAGCAGCGAGACAGATTTGCGGTTCTTC. Protein sequence: CASSETDLRFF.